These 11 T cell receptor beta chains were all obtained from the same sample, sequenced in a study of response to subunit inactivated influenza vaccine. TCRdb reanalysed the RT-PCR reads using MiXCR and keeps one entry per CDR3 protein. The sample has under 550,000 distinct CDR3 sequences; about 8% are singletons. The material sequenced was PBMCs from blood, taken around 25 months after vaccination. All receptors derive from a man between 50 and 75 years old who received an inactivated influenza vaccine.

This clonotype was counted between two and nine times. The CDR3 loop reads CATNRGVGETQYF. The CDR3 DNA follows: TGTGCCACCAACCGGGGGGTCGGGGAGACCCAGTACTTC. The chain carries TRBV19 and TRBJ2-5, with TRBD2 matching over 7 bases. The CDR3 runs to 13 residues. J was trimmed by 5 bases and V by 10 bases; bases with no gene match: 10. The germline gives CDR1 LNHDA, CDR2 SQIVND (reference sequence).

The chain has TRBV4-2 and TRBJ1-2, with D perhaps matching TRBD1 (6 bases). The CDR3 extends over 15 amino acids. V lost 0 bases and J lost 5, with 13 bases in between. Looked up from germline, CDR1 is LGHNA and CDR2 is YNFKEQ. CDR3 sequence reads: CASSQDPQGRYGYTF. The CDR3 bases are TGTGCCAGCAGCCAAGACCCTCAGGGGAGGTATGGCTACACCTTC.

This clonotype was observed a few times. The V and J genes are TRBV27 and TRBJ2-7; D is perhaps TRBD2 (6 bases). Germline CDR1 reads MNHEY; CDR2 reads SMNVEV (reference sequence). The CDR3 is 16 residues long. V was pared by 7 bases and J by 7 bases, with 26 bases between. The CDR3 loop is CASTSVAGRGMLEQYF. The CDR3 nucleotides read TGTGCCAGCACCTCAGTCGCGGGACGGGGTATGTTAGAGCAGTACTTC.

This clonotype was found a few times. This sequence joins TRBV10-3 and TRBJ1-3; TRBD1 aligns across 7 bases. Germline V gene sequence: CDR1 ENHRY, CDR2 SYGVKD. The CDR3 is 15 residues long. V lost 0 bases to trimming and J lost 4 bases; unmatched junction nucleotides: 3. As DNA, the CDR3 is TGTGCCATCAGTGAGTCAAGGGGGCAAGGAAACACCATATATTTT. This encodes CAISESRGQGNTIYF.

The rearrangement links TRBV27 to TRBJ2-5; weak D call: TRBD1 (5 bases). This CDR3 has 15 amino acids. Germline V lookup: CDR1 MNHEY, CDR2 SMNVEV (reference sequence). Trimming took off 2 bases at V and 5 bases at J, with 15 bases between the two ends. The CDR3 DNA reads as TGTGCCAGCAGTTTAGTCTCAGGGATCAGTGAGACCCAGTACTTC. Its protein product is CASSLVSGISETQYF.

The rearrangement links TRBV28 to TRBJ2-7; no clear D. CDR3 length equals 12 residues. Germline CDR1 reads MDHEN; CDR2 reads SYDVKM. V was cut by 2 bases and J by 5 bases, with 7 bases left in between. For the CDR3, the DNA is TGTGCCAGCAGTTTAAAAGGGCACGAGCAGTACTTC. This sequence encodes CASSLKGHEQYF.

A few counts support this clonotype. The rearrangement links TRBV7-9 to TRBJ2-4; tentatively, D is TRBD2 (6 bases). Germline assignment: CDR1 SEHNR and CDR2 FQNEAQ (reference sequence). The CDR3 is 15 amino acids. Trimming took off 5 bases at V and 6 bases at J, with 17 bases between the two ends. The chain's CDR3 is CASSPPNRGGNIQYF. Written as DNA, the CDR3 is TGTGCCAGCAGCCCGCCAAATAGGGGAGGAAACATTCAGTACTTC. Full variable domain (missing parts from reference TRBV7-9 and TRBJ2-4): DTGVSQNPRHKITKRGQNVTFRCDPISEHNRLYWYRQTLGQGPEFLTYFQNEAQLEKSRLLSDRFSAERPKGSFSTLEIQRTEQGDSAMYLCASSPPNRGGNIQYFGAGTRLSVL.

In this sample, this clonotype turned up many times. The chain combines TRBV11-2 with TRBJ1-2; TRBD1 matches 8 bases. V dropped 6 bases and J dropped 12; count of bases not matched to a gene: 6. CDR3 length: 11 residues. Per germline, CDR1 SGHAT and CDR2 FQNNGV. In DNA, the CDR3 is TGTGCCAGCAGGTCGACAGGGGTGAACACCTTC. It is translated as CASRSTGVNTF. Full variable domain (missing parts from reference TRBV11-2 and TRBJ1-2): EAGVAQSPRYKIIEKRQSVAFWCNPISGHATLYWYQQILGQGPKLLIQFQNNGVVDDSQLPKDRFSAERLKGVDSTLKIQPAKLEDSAVYLCASRSTGVNTFGSGTRLTVV.

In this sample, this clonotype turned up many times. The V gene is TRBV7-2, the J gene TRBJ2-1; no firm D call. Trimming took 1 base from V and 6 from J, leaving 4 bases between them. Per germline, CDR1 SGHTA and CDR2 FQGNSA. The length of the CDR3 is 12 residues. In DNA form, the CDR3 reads TGTGCCAGCAGCTTAGATCTCAATGAGCAGTTCTTC. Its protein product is CASSLDLNEQFF.

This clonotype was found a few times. Here the CDR3 reads CASSFQAGGQEQFF. The CDR3 nucleotides are TGTGCCAGCAGCTTTCAGGCGGGGGGACAGGAGCAGTTCTTC. This chain joins TRBV11-2 and TRBJ2-1, with D possibly TRBD2 on 8 matching bases. V lost 3 bases and J 10 bases, leaving 16 bases between the germline ends. CDR1 and CDR2 (germline): SGHAT, FQNNGV. The CDR3 loop spans 14 amino acids. The full variable domain, completed using reference TRBV11-2 and TRBJ2-1, is EAGVAQSPRYKIIEKRQSVAFWCNPISGHATLYWYQQILGQGPKLLIQFQNNGVVDDSQLPKDRFSAERLKGVDSTLKIQPAKLEDSAVYLCASSFQAGGQEQFFGPGTRLTVL.

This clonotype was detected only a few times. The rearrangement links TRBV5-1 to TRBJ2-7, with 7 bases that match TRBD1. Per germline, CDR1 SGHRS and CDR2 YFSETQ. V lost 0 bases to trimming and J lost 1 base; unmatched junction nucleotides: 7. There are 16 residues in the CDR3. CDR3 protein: CASSLASTGLSYEQYF. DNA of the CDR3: TGCGCCAGCAGCTTGGCCTCGACAGGGTTGTCCTACGAGCAGTACTTC.